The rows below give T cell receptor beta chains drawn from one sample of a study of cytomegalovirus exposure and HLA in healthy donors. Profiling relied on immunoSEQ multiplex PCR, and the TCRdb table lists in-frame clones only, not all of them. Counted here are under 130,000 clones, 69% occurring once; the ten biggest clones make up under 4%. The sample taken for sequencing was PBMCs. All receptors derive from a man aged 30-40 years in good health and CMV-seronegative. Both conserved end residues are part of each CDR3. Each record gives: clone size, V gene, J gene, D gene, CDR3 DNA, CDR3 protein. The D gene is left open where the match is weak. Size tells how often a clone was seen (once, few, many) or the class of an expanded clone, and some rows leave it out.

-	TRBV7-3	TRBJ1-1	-	TGTGCCAGCAGCTTAGACAGGAACACTGAAGCTTTCTTT	CASSLDRNTEAFF
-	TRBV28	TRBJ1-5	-	TGTGCCAGCAGTTTAGGGGCCGGGTTCGGCAATCAGCCCCAGCATTTT	CASSLGAGFGNQPQHF
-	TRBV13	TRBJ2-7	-	TGTGCCAGCAGCTATAGCGGTTCCTACGAGCAGTACTTC	CASSYSGSYEQYF
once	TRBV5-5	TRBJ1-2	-	TGTGCCAGCAGCTTGGCTCGACAGTCCTATGGCTACACCTTC	CASSLARQSYGYTF
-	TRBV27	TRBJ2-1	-	TGTGCCAGCAGCTCTTATAGGGGTCCAAATGTCAATGAGCAGTTCTTC	CASSSYRGPNVNEQFF
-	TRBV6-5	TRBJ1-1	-	TGTGCCAGCAGTTACGCGGGGACTGAAGCTTTCTTT	CASSYAGTEAFF
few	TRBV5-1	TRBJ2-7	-	TGCGCCAGCAGCTTGGGCGATCTTCCGACTACCGAGCAGTACTTC	CASSLGDLPTTEQYF
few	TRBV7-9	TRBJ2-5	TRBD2	TGTGCCAGCAGCTCTAGCGGGAGGGAGGGAGAGACCCAGTACTTC	CASSSSGREGETQYF
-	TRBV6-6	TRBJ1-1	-	TGTGCCAGCCTTACCGCGGGCACTGAAGCTTTCTTT	CASLTAGTEAFF
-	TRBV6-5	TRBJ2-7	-	TGTGCCAGCAGATCGTGGGGGGGCGGCGAGCAGTACTTC	CASRSWGGGEQYF
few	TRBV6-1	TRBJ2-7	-	TGTGCCAGCAGCGCCGGCTACGAGCAGTACTTC	CASSAGYEQYF
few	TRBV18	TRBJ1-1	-	TGTGCCAGCTCACCAACTCGCGCAGGGAGGGGTAACACTGAAGCTTTCTTT	CASSPTRAGRGNTEAFF
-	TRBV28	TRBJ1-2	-	TGTGCCAGCAGTTCCGTAGGGGTCCACTATGGCTACACCTTC	CASSSVGVHYGYTF
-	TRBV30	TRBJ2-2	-	TGTGCCTGGAAGAGGGAGGGGGGACGGACCGGGGAGCTGTTTTTT	CAWKREGGRTGELFF
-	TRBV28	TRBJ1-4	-	TGTGCCAGCAGTTTGAATGGAGGTGGTGAAAAACTGTTTTTT	CASSLNGGGEKLFF
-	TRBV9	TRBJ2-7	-	TGTGCCAGCAGTCGTGTAGCGGCTTCCTACGAGCAGTACTTC	CASSRVAASYEQYF